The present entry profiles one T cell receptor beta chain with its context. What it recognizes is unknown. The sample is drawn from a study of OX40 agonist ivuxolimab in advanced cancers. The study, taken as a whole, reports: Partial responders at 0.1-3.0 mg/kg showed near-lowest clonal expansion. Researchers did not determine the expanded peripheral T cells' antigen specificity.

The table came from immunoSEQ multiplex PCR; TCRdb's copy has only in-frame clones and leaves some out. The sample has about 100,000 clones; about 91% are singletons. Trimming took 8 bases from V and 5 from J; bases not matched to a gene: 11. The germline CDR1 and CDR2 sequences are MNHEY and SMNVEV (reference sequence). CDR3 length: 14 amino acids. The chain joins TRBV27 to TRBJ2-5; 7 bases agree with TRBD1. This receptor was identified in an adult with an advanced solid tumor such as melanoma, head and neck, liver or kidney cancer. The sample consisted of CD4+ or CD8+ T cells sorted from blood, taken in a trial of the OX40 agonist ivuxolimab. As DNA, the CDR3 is TGTGCCAGCGGGGGTGGCAGACAGGGCGAGACCCAGTACTTC. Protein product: CASGGGRQGETQYF.